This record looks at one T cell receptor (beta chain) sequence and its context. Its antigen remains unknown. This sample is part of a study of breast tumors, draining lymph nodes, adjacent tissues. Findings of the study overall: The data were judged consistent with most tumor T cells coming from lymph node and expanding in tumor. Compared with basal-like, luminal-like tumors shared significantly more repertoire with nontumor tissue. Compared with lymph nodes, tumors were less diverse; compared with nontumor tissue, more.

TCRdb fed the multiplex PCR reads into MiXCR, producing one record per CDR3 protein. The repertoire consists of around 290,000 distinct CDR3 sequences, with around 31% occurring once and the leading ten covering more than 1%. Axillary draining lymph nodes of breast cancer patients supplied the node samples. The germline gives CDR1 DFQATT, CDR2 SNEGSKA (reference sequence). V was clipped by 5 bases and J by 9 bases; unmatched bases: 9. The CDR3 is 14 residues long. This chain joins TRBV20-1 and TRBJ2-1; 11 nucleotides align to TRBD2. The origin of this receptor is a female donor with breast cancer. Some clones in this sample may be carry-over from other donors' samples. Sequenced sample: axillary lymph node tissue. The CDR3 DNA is TGCAGTGCTTTAGCGGGAGGGCCGGGGACTGAGCAGTTCTTC. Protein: CSALAGGPGTEQFF.